This T cell receptor beta chain was sequenced during a study of T cells in Graves' hyperthyroidism and ophthalmopathy. Researchers amplified the TCR beta CDR3 regions from RNA transcripts. HTBI primers were employed in a first-round RT-PCR of the TCR CDR3. TCRdb used MiXCR to reprocess the multiplex PCR reads, holding one entry per CDR3 protein. This sample has hundreds of thousands of distinct CDR3 sequences, with around 14% found just once. The V and J ends lost 3 bases and 2 bases respectively, with 10 bases between them. The germline CDR1 and CDR2 sequences are GTSNPN and SVGIG (reference sequence). This CDR3 spans 14 amino acids. Study-level points and caveats: Most thyroid clonotypes with frequency above 0.001 were detected in blood.

This clonotype was seen more than once but under ten times. Its target is unknown. Clinicians diagnosed patients from clinical symptoms, serum thyroxine and TRAb, thyroid ultrasound and orbital computed tomography. The chain uses TRBV30 and TRBJ1-4; D is unresolved. The sequence came from a woman aged 30 to 39 with Graves' hyperthyroidism that later progressed to Graves' ophthalmopathy. The sample was blood. CDR3 loop: CAWRRGSTNEKLFF. CDR3 nucleotide sequence: TGTGCCTGGAGGCGGGGTTCTACTAATGAAAAACTGTTTTTT.